This passage covers 14 T cell receptor beta chains from one sample sequenced in a study of T cell responses to AZD1222 COVID-19 vaccine listed by TCRdb under 2021. Reading the label with the study, this specimen's time point is: baseline before first vaccination. Library construction relied on the immunoSEQ multiplex PCR assay. Drawn from immuneACCESS, this table holds only the in-frame rearrangements with V and J called that TCRdb kept. Clones are partly lost; checked studies trace under half to an unresolved V gene and leave the rest unexplained. Present in this sample are approximately 120,000 clones, over 75% of which were seen just once. Of the sample, approximately 7.6% is held by the ten largest clones. This specimen was peripheral blood, taken on day 0 of AZD1222 vaccination. Every receptor here comes from an adult in good health.

J is TRBJ2-2 and V is TRBV6-5; no definite D call. Germline CDR1 MNHEY, CDR2 SVGAGI. The V and J ends lost 5 bases and 1 base respectively, with 8 bases between them. The CDR3 is 14 residues long. The chain's CDR3 is CASSIHKNTGELFF. Written as DNA, the CDR3 is TGTGCCAGCAGTATACACAAGAACACCGGGGAGCTGTTTTTT.

Comment on this clone: The junction differs from germline at one of its ends, possibly a read error. The chain links TRBV7-7 to TRBJ2-1; D gene ambiguous. The CDR3 covers 15 residues. Germline V gene sequence: CDR1 SSHAT, CDR2 FNYEAQ (reference sequence). This CDR3 reads CASSLSMSSYNEQFF. The CDR3 nucleotides read TGTGCTAGCAGCCTATCTATGAGCTCCTACAATGAGCAGTTCTTC.

V and J are TRBV28 and TRBJ2-1; D possibly matches TRBD1 or TRBD2 (5 bases each). Trimming stripped 6 bases from V and 9 bases from J, with 21 bases between. Germline V gene lookup returns CDR1 MDHEN and CDR2 SYDVKM. This CDR3 is built from 15 residues. The CDR3 sequence: CASSYYRSDSTEQFF. The CDR3 DNA reads as TGTGCCAGCAGCTACTACAGGTCGGACTCTACTGAGCAGTTCTTC.

The sample holds one count of this clone. V is TRBV6-5 and J is TRBJ1-3; 7 bases match TRBD1. Germline V gene sequence: CDR1 MNHEY, CDR2 SVGAGI. J was trimmed by 4 bases and V by 6 bases; bases with no gene match: 9. The CDR3 covers 15 residues. CDR3 protein: CASRPSTGSGNTIYF. The CDR3, as DNA: TGTGCCAGCAGGCCTTCGACAGGGTCGGGAAACACCATATATTTT.

The chain uses TRBV24-1 and TRBJ2-1, with 13 bases matching TRBD2. The CDR3 consists of 17 residues. V lost 3 bases, J lost 6 bases, and 7 bases stayed unmatched. CDR1 KGHDR and CDR2 SFDVKD come from the germline V gene. CDR3 nucleotide sequence: TGTGCCACCAGTGATCGTGGGACTAGCGGGACCCGCAATGAGCAGTTCTTC. Amino acids: CATSDRGTSGTRNEQFF.

This rearrangement joins TRBV6-4 to TRBJ2-1; 9 bases map to TRBD2. Per the germline V gene, CDR1 is MRHNA and CDR2 is SNTAGT. CDR3 length: 14 residues. V gave up 5 bases and J gave up 8 bases; unmatched junction bases: 7. The CDR3 DNA sequence: TGTGCCAGCAGTAGCGCGGGAGGGCTCGATGAGCAGTTCTTC. Its protein is CASSSAGGLDEQFF.

This clone was seen just once. V and J are TRBV15 and TRBJ2-2; 10 bases agree with TRBD1. The germline V gene has CDR1 LNHNV and CDR2 YYDKDF (reference sequence). V shed 6 bases, J shed 2 bases, and the junction held 12 bases outside the gene matches. CDR3 length equals 18 residues. CDR3: CATRIGPRDRGNTGELFF. The DNA for the CDR3 is TGTGCCACCAGGATAGGCCCCCGGGACAGGGGCAACACCGGGGAGCTGTTTTTT.

V is TRBV18 and J is TRBJ2-1, with 9 bases matching TRBD2. With 0 bases clipped from V and 3 bases from J, the junction kept 6 bases outside the gene matches. The CDR3 length is 17 residues. Germline CDR1 KGHSH, CDR2 LQKENI. In DNA form, the CDR3 reads TGTGCCAGCTCACCACCCCGGGCGGGAGGGTTCTACAATGAGCAGTTCTTC. Encoded protein: CASSPPRAGGFYNEQFF.

There are a few counts of this clone. The V gene is TRBV6-1, the J gene TRBJ1-5; D gene uncertain. Germline V gene data show CDR1 as MNHNS and CDR2 as SASEGT. V lost 1 base to trimming and J lost 5 bases, with 12 bases between them. CDR3 size: 15 residues. The CDR3 DNA sequence: TGTGCCAGCAGTGAAGTTGGGCAGGTATATCAGCCCCAGCATTTT. This encodes CASSEVGQVYQPQHF.

V is TRBV18 and J is TRBJ2-1; no definite D call. The CDR3 runs 13 residues. CDR1 is KGHSH, CDR2 LQKENI, per germline. V shed 5 bases and J shed 14 bases, with 19 bases lying between them. The CDR3 spells CASSNPPLHREFF. CDR3 sequence (DNA): TGTGCCAGCTCAAATCCTCCCCTTCACCGGGAGTTCTTC. Combining the CDR3 with reference TRBV18 and TRBJ2-1 gives the whole variable domain NAGVMQNPRHLVRRRGQEARLRCSPMKGHSHVYWYRQLPEEGLKFMVYLQKENIIDESGMPKERFSAEFPKEGPSILRIQQVVRGDSAAYFCASSNPPLHREFFGPGTRLTVL.

The chain carries TRBV12-3 or TRBV12-4 and TRBJ2-1, with TRBD1 identical over 10 bases. The ends lost 6 bases at V and 5 bases at J; junction bases unmatched: 1. The CDR3 has 13 amino acids. The CDR3 DNA reads as TGTGCCAGCAGGGGGACAGGGGACAATGAGCAGTTCTTC. Translated, it gives CASRGTGDNEQFF.

The chain carries TRBV24-1 and TRBJ2-2; D perhaps matches TRBD1 (6 bases). V was cut by 4 bases and J by 4 bases, with 12 bases left in between. CDR1 and CDR2 (germline): KGHDR, SFDVKD. CDR3 size: 15 residues. The CDR3 DNA reads as TGTGCCACCAGTGACTGGCAGGGGAGCACCGGGGAGCTGTTTTTT. Its protein product is CATSDWQGSTGELFF.

V usage is TRBV24-1 and J usage is TRBJ2-1; 13 nucleotides align to TRBD2. V dropped 4 bases and J dropped 3; count of bases not matched to a gene: 5. CDR1 and CDR2 (germline): KGHDR, SFDVKD. This CDR3 is 17 amino acids long. Here the CDR3 reads CATSDSGLAGHYNEQFF. CDR3 in DNA: TGTGCCACCAGTGACTCGGGACTAGCGGGACACTACAATGAGCAGTTCTTC.

The V call is TRBV28, the J call TRBJ1-6, with a tentative D call TRBD1 (6 bases). There are 17 residues in the CDR3. The germline V and J ends were trimmed by 1 base and 10 bases, with 20 bases remaining between them. Germline-derived CDR1 and CDR2 are MDHEN and SYDVKM. CDR3 sequence: CASSLFQEGGLSSPLHF. CDR3 bases: TGTGCCAGCAGTTTATTCCAGGAGGGGGGGCTATCCTCACCCCTCCACTTT.